This T cell receptor (beta chain) was recorded in a study of blood T cell repertoires in COVID-19 (dated by TCRdb to 2019 to 2021). With regard to the full study: Samples from collaborators originated in the United States, Italy and Spain and spanned both the acute and convalescent phases of COVID-19. The sample metadata nearly always contained a de-identified subject ID, COVID-19 status, age in years and sex. Samples came from the ongoing ImmuneRACE study (first 160 participants) plus 1,254 subjects from 6 global collaborators. A freely available public database, intended as a resource for researchers studying the immune response to SARS-CoV-2, is where the repertoires were released. The material from the prospective study consisted of cDNA or gDNA derived from T cells, B-cell-depleted T cells, or PBMCs. Where available, HLA class I and class II types were taken from metadata supplied by the sample provider and were not determined by assay-based typing. Deeply sampled blood TCRbeta repertoires from subjects exposed to, actively infected with, or recovered from COVID-19 were included in the dataset. Findings and caveats that apply to the study as a whole: Clinical and demographic metadata were provided uncurated, with the amount varying by source and participant.

Samples from volunteer blood donors who had recovered from COVID-19 were contributed by a second Seattle source. Each collaborating institution followed its own protocols to collect whole blood in K2EDTA tubes. For TCRbeta analysis, collaborator samples were shipped as frozen whole blood, as isolated PBMCs, or as DNA extracted from either sample type. The germline V gene encodes CDR1 SGHTA and CDR2 FQGNSA. The CDR3 runs 14 residues from the cysteine to the phenylalanine. CDR3 DNA only is kept here, 42 bases in frame from base 1. Trimming costs V 5 bases and J 0 bases, and their ends lie 10 bases apart. The immunoSEQ Assay, a bias-controlled multiplex PCR, was used to amplify TCRbeta CDR3 regions from genomic DNA. In the authors' own workflow: The number of nucleated cells in each sample was estimated by amplification of reference gene primers within the assay. Sequence reads were collapsed and filtered to measure the absolute abundance of every unique TCRbeta CDR3 rearrangement. Productive Simpson clonality was computed per sample as the square root of Simpson's diversity index over productive rearrangements. TCRdb re-hosts the immuneACCESS table, in-frame sequences only. Its copies lack some clones; in the studies checked, an unresolved V gene accounts for under half of them, and the cause for the rest is not known. V and J calls plus clone size are reproduced from that table; the DNA served to infer D and trimming. Counted in this sample were some 270,000 clones; 84% of them appeared once. Clones ranked in the top ten supply approximately 1.5% of the sample.

Notes on this clone: Its specific antigen is unknown. Base qualities are not at hand, and no much larger clone is one base apart.

The chain couples TRBV7-2 to TRBJ1-1; the D gene is possibly TRBD1, with 5 bases matching. This clonotype was sampled from a middle-aged woman who had recovered from COVID-19. Sequencing input: peripheral blood. The CDR3 corresponds to CASSPGGVNTEAFF. In nucleotide form, the sequence is TGTGCCAGCAGCCCGGGGGGGGTGAACACTGAAGCTTTCTTT.